The T cell receptor (beta chain) described here comes from a study of blood T cell repertoires in COVID-19. About the research overall: The United States, Italy and Spain were the sources of the acute and convalescent COVID-19 samples. PBMCs, B-cell-depleted T cells, or T cells provided the cDNA or gDNA that made up the material.

Authors' methods: From reference gene primer amplification, estimates of nucleated cell counts were derived. The protocol was immunoSEQ multiplex PCR, while the TCRdb copy is restricted to in-frame clones and leaves out a portion. V and J calls and clone size come straight from that table; D and trimming were deduced from the DNA. The profile shows a few hundred thousand clones, about 90% of them singletons. The CDR3 runs to 11 residues. CDR1 and CDR2 from the germline V gene are MDHEN and SYDVKM. Trimming cost V 6 bases and J 6 bases, with 7 bases left between them. Recruited during active infection, patients (from Seattle) were subsequently followed longitudinally.

The sequencing input was peripheral blood. The V call is TRBV28, the J call TRBJ2-3; D gene ambiguous. The TCR comes from a woman aged 35 to 49 with COVID-19, enrolled during active disease. The CDR3, as DNA: TGTGCCAGCAGCCCAGTGGATACGCAGTATTTT. Translating it yields CASSPVDTQYF.